Listed below are T cell receptor beta chains from one sample, sequenced in a study of T cells in Graves' hyperthyroidism and ophthalmopathy. A single record per CDR3 protein comes from TCRdb applying MiXCR to the multiplex PCR reads. The sample shows 450,000 to 650,000 distinct CDR3 sequences, 20% to 25% of them seen only once. Material for sequencing was blood. Receptors were obtained from a man between 18 and 29 years old with Graves' hyperthyroidism. Both conserved end residues are part of each CDR3. Fields, in order: D gene, V gene, clone size, J gene, CDR3 protein, CDR3 DNA. D genes are given only for firm matches. Clone size appears in some rows only: once, few, many, or a class for an expanded clone.

NA	TRBV12-3/TRBV12-4	many	TRBJ1-1	CASSPGGSGNTEAFF	TGTGCCAGCAGTCCGGGAGGGTCGGGAAACACTGAAGCTTTCTTT
NA	TRBV11-2	many	TRBJ2-2	CASSHGGGELFF	TGTGCCAGCAGTCACGGAGGCGGGGAGCTGTTTTTT
TRBD1	TRBV6-5	many	TRBJ1-1	CASTRDRGQQFTEAFF	TGTGCCAGCACACGGGACAGGGGGCAACAGTTCACTGAAGCTTTCTTT
NA	TRBV12-3/TRBV12-4	NA	TRBJ1-2	CASSPGPSNGYTF	TGTGCCAGCAGTCCGGGGCCGAGTAACGGCTACACCTTC
TRBD1	TRBV6-5	many	TRBJ2-7	CASSPGQGPKQYF	TGTGCCAGCAGCCCAGGACAGGGTCCCAAGCAGTACTTC
NA	TRBV10-3	few	TRBJ2-5	CAISEDPSKETQYF	TGTGCCATCAGTGAAGATCCCAGTAAAGAGACCCAGTACTTC
TRBD2	TRBV2	many	TRBJ2-2	CASSEITSGGAGELFF	TGTGCCAGCAGTGAAATTACTAGCGGGGGGGCCGGGGAGCTGTTTTTT
NA	TRBV20-1	few	TRBJ1-2	CSASGLTRQDYGYTF	TGCAGTGCTAGCGGCCTAACGAGACAGGACTATGGCTACACCTTC
NA	TRBV24-1	many	TRBJ1-2	CATSDTLNYGYTF	TGTGCCACCAGTGATACACTGAACTATGGCTACACCTTC
TRBD1	TRBV20-1	NA	TRBJ2-2	CSARRQGAAGELFF	TGCAGTGCTAGGAGACAGGGGGCCGCCGGGGAGCTGTTTTTT
TRBD1	TRBV18	NA	TRBJ1-2	CASSTGDGYTF	TGTGCCAGCTCAACAGGGGATGGCTACACCTTC
NA	TRBV28	many	TRBJ1-5	CASSNTAQHF	TGTGCCAGCAGTAATACGGCCCAGCATTTT
NA	TRBV12-3/TRBV12-4	many	TRBJ2-7	CASSPPGQPYEQYF	TGTGCCAGCAGTCCACCCGGGCAACCCTACGAGCAGTACTTC
NA	TRBV12-3/TRBV12-4	NA	TRBJ2-5	CASSTHLWETKYF	TGTGCCAGCAGCACGCATCTATGGGAGACCAAGTACTTC
NA	TRBV2	many	TRBJ1-5	CASSESGADQPQHF	TGTGCCAGCAGTGAATCCGGGGCAGATCAGCCCCAGCATTTT
TRBD1	TRBV5-1	many	TRBJ1-2	CASSLAPGTGDINYGYTF	TGCGCCAGCAGCTTGGCCCCAGGGACAGGGGATATTAACTATGGCTACACCTTC
NA	TRBV4-1	few	TRBJ1-3	CASSQVSGNTIYF	TGCGCCAGCAGCCAAGTCTCTGGAAACACCATATATTTT
NA	TRBV9	few	TRBJ1-1	CASSVSIQGRNDTEAFF	TGTGCCAGCAGCGTGTCTATTCAGGGAAGGAACGACACTGAAGCTTTCTTT
TRBD2	TRBV29-1	many	TRBJ2-5	CSIVGLAGGQETQYF	TGCAGCATTGTGGGACTAGCGGGGGGGCAAGAGACCCAGTACTTC
TRBD1	TRBV6-4	NA	TRBJ1-2	CASSDSEQGEYGYTF	TGTGCCAGCAGTGACTCGGAACAGGGGGAGTATGGCTACACCTTC
NA	TRBV11-1	many	TRBJ1-1	CASSLTGIFGDTEAFF	TGTGCCAGCAGCTTAACAGGTATCTTTGGCGACACTGAAGCTTTCTTT
TRBD2	TRBV6-2/TRBV6-3	NA	TRBJ2-5	CASSYMPGLAGGMQETQYF	TGTGCCAGCAGTTACATGCCCGGACTAGCGGGGGGCATGCAAGAGACCCAGTACTTC
TRBD1	TRBV11-2	NA	TRBJ2-6	CASSFLPGQGASGANVLTF	TGTGCCAGCAGCTTCCTACCCGGACAGGGGGCTTCTGGGGCCAACGTCCTGACTTTC
TRBD1	TRBV6-5	many	TRBJ2-7	CASSSPRDRRSYEQYF	TGTGCCAGCAGTTCTCCCCGGGACAGGCGTTCCTACGAGCAGTACTTC
NA	TRBV7-8	many	TRBJ1-5	CASSLEVMSYQPQHF	TGTGCCAGCAGCTTAGAAGTCATGAGCTATCAGCCCCAGCATTTT
NA	TRBV11-2	many	TRBJ1-5	CASSLAPEEPQHF	TGTGCCAGCAGCTTAGCCCCAGAGGAGCCCCAGCATTTT
TRBD2	TRBV12-3/TRBV12-4	many	TRBJ2-5	CASSLTSGGRGTQYF	TGTGCCAGCAGTTTAACAAGCGGGGGGCGCGGGACCCAGTACTTC
TRBD2	TRBV2	NA	TRBJ2-5	CASSERAGGIQETQYF	TGTGCCAGCAGTGAGCGGGCGGGGGGGATTCAAGAGACCCAGTACTTC
TRBD1	TRBV2	NA	TRBJ1-1	CASSVSGQGPEAFF	TGTGCCAGCAGTGTTTCGGGACAGGGCCCTGAAGCTTTCTTT
NA	TRBV27	many	TRBJ1-5	CASSLSPGPYNQPQHF	TGTGCCAGCAGTTTATCCCCTGGTCCGTACAATCAGCCCCAGCATTTT
NA	TRBV6-1	NA	TRBJ1-5	CASSEGSITINQPQHF	TGTGCCAGCAGTGAAGGCAGCATAACAATCAATCAGCCCCAGCATTTT
NA	TRBV20-1	NA	TRBJ1-5	CSAKPSAGYSNQPQHF	TGCAGTGCTAAACCATCCGCCGGGTATAGCAATCAGCCCCAGCATTTT
NA	TRBV7-2	NA	TRBJ2-2	CASSYRDPYTGELFF	TGTGCCAGCAGCTACCGGGACCCTTACACCGGGGAGCTGTTTTTT
TRBD2	TRBV5-1	NA	TRBJ2-7	CASSLGLADTYEQYF	TGCGCCAGCAGCCTGGGGCTAGCGGATACATACGAGCAGTACTTC
NA	TRBV18	NA	TRBJ1-1	CASSPPSLATEAFF	TGTGCCAGCTCACCTCCGAGCTTGGCCACTGAAGCTTTCTTT
NA	TRBV28	NA	TRBJ2-4	CASSTPGGSHKNIQYF	TGTGCCAGCAGCACTCCCGGGGGCTCTCACAAAAACATTCAGTACTTC
NA	TRBV2	NA	TRBJ1-6	CASSYFSFSYNSPLHF	TGTGCCAGCAGCTACTTCTCCTTCTCCTATAATTCACCCCTCCACTTT
NA	TRBV15	many	TRBJ1-2	CATSRDLLGRPYGYTF	TGTGCCACCAGCAGAGATCTATTGGGCCGTCCATATGGCTACACCTTC
NA	TRBV28	many	TRBJ2-7	CASSPQSNEQYF	TGTGCCAGCAGTCCCCAGTCCAACGAGCAGTACTTC
NA	TRBV6-1	once	TRBJ2-7	CASWGRDRTCEQYF	TGTGCCAGTTGGGGGAGGGACAGAACCTGCGAGCAGTACTTC
NA	TRBV9	many	TRBJ2-7	CASSVGTDPYEQYF	TGTGCCAGCAGCGTGGGGACGGACCCCTACGAGCAGTACTTC
NA	TRBV2	many	TRBJ1-1	CASTTSTVDRNTEAFF	TGTGCCAGCACAACCTCGACAGTGGATAGGAACACTGAAGCTTTCTTT
NA	TRBV11-2	many	TRBJ1-2	CASSSYRVGDGYTF	TGTGCCAGCAGCTCCTACAGGGTAGGGGATGGCTACACCTTC
TRBD2	TRBV7-2	NA	TRBJ2-7	CASSLGERGGYEQYF	TGTGCCAGCAGCTTAGGGGAGCGGGGGGGCTACGAGCAGTACTTC
NA	TRBV5-1	NA	TRBJ1-3	CASSLAGTQRGNTIYF	TGCGCCAGCAGCTTGGCCGGGACCCAACGCGGAAACACCATATATTTT
TRBD1	TRBV12-3/TRBV12-4	many	TRBJ1-1	CASSLRNRGHTEAFF	TGTGCCAGCAGTTTGCGGAACAGGGGGCATACTGAAGCTTTCTTT
NA	TRBV19	few	TRBJ2-7	CASSSGFRGGTREQYF	TGTGCCAGTAGCTCGGGGTTCAGGGGAGGAACTCGGGAGCAGTACTTC
TRBD1	TRBV5-1	NA	TRBJ1-1	CASSGWTGSMTEAFF	TGCGCCAGCAGCGGCTGGACAGGTAGCATGACTGAAGCTTTCTTT
NA	TRBV6-5	many	TRBJ1-1	CASSYDGDTEAFF	TGTGCCAGCAGTTACGACGGAGACACTGAAGCTTTCTTT
NA	TRBV6-5	few	TRBJ2-7	CASSYHMLTDRVDEQYF	TGTGCCAGCAGTTACCACATGCTGACAGACCGGGTGGACGAGCAGTACTTC
TRBD1	TRBV12-3/TRBV12-4	many	TRBJ2-2	CASSLGDRAGELFF	TGTGCCAGCAGTTTAGGAGACAGGGCCGGGGAGCTGTTTTTT
NA	TRBV6-1	many	TRBJ2-5	CASMVQFEQETQYF	TGTGCCAGCATGGTGCAGTTTGAACAAGAGACCCAGTACTTC
NA	TRBV4-1	NA	TRBJ2-7	CASSQAVGNPSYEQYF	TGCGCCAGCAGCCAGGCGGTAGGGAATCCCTCCTACGAGCAGTACTTC
NA	TRBV30	NA	TRBJ1-1	CAWSYPAEAFF	TGTGCCTGGAGCTACCCAGCTGAAGCTTTCTTT
NA	TRBV6-5	NA	TRBJ2-7	CASSYSKSGSAYEQYF	TGTGCCAGCAGTTACTCGAAAAGCGGGTCCGCCTACGAGCAGTACTTC
TRBD2	TRBV9	many	TRBJ2-5	CASSVGGGYQETQYF	TGTGCCAGCAGCGTAGGGGGGGGGTACCAAGAGACCCAGTACTTC
NA	TRBV5-1	NA	TRBJ1-2	CASRRDSDSYGYTF	TGCGCCAGCAGGCGAGACAGTGACTCTTATGGCTACACCTTC
NA	TRBV19	many	TRBJ1-5	CASMGGAKGNQPQHF	TGTGCCAGTATGGGGGGGGCGAAAGGCAATCAGCCCCAGCATTTT